This paragraph covers one T cell receptor (beta chain) sequence. Its antigen is not known. This sample is part of a study of somatic mutations in cytotoxic T cells in rheumatoid arthritis. On the study more broadly: T-cell populations stained with V beta antibodies were in some cases flow-sorted at nearly 100% purity, including V beta1+ cells that were sequenced for TCRB. General study points: Some patients, about an eighth of the 65, had a largest CD8+ clone that exceeded 20% of CD8+ cells. No correction for multiple comparisons was applied to the slight TRBV07 underrepresentation in rheumatoid arthritis patients.

Sequencing was performed with immunoSEQ multiplex PCR; in TCRdb, only in-frame clones are kept and a portion is missing. Seen here are 35,000 to 40,000 clones, approximately 80% observed once, and the top ten hold roughly 3.1%. V lost 5 bases and J 5 bases, leaving 4 bases between the germline ends. This CDR3 has 10 residues. Per germline, CDR1 GTSNPN and CDR2 SVGIG (reference sequence). The material sequenced was CD8+ T cells sorted from blood. This TCR derives from a man aged 35-49 years in good health. The rearrangement joins TRBV30 to TRBJ1-5, with D unclear. CDR3 in DNA: TGTGCCTGGGGTGATCAGCCCCAGCATTTT. Its translation is CAWGDQPQHF.